The T cell receptor (beta chain) under discussion was sequenced for a study of PD-L1 blockade in urothelial cancer. Study context: Patients commenced intravenous atezolizumab, 1,200 mg every 3 weeks, in about 2014. Study patients had been treated with 0 to 3 previous chemotherapy regimens.

Profiled with immunoSEQ multiplex PCR; TCRdb holds only in-frame clones, not every one. The repertoire includes about 52,000 clones, 77% of them detected once, and approximately 3.3% sits in the top ten. Trimming shortened V by 3 bases and J by 3 bases, and 9 bases separated the two germline ends. From germline, CDR1 is KGHSH and CDR2 LQKENI. The CDR3 covers 14 residues. The chain couples TRBV18 to TRBJ1-3; maybe TRBD1 (6 bases). This sample comprised PBMCs, obtained around atezolizumab (anti-PD-L1) treatment. This clonotype originated in an older man with urothelial cancer. This CDR3 reads CASSPDSLGNTIYF. The CDR3 nucleotides are TGTGCCAGCTCACCGGACAGCCTTGGAAACACCATATATTTT.